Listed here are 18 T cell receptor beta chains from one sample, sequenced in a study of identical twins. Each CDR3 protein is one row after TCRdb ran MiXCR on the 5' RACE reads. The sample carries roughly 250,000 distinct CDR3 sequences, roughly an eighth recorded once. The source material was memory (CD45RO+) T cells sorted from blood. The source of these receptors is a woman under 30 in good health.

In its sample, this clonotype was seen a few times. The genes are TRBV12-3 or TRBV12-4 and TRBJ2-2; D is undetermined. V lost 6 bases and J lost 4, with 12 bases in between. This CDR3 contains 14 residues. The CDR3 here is CASRNGPSTGELFF. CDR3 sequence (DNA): TGTGCCAGCAGAAATGGGCCGTCCACCGGGGAGCTGTTTTTT.

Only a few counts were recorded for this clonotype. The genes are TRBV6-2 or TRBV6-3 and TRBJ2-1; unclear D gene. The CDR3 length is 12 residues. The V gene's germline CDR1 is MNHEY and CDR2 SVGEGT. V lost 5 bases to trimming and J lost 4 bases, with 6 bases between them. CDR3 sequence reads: CASSQQYNEQFF. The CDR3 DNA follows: TGTGCCAGCAGTCAGCAATACAATGAGCAGTTCTTC.

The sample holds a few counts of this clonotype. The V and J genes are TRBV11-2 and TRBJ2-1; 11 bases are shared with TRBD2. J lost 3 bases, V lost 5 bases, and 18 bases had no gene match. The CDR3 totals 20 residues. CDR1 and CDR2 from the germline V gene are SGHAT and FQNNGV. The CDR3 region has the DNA TGTGCCAGCAGCCCCCATCCGGGACTAGCGGCCGTCTCGAACTACAATGAGCAGTTCTTC. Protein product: CASSPHPGLAAVSNYNEQFF. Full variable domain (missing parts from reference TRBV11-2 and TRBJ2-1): EAGVAQSPRYKIIEKRQSVAFWCNPISGHATLYWYQQILGQGPKLLIQFQNNGVVDDSQLPKDRFSAERLKGVDSTLKIQPAKLEDSAVYLCASSPHPGLAAVSNYNEQFFGPGTRLTVL.

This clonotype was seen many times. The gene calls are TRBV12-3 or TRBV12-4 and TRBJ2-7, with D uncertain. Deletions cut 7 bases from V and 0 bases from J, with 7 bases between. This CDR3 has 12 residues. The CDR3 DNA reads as TGTGCCAGCACCTCGAGCTCCTACGAGCAGTACTTC. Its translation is CASTSSSYEQYF.

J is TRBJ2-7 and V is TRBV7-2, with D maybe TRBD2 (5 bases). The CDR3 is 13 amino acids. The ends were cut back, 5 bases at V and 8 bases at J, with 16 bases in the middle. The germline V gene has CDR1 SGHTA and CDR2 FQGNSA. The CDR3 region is CASSQDFLRQQYF. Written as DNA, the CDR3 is TGTGCCAGCAGCCAGGACTTTCTGAGGCAGCAGTACTTC.

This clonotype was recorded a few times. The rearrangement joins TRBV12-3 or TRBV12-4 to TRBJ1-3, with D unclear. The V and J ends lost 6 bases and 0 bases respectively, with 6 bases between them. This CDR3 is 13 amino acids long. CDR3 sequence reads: CASRQSSGNTIYF. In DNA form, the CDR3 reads TGTGCCAGCAGGCAGAGCTCTGGAAACACCATATATTTT.

CDR3 amino acids: CASSAQTSLKTQYF. The CDR3 coding sequence is TGTGCCAGCAGTGCCCAGACTAGTCTCAAGACCCAGTACTTC. The V call is TRBV28, the J call TRBJ2-5; D perhaps matches TRBD2 (6 bases). Trimming left V 5 bases short and J 6 bases short, with 16 bases between. CDR1 is MDHEN, CDR2 SYDVKM, per germline. The CDR3 has 14 amino acids.

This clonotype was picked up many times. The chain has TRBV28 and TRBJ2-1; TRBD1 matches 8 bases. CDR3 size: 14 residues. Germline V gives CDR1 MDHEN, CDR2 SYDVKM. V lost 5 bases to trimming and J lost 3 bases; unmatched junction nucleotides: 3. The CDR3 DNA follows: TGTGCCAGCAGTGGGGACAGGTACTACAATGAGCAGTTCTTC. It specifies CASSGDRYYNEQFF.

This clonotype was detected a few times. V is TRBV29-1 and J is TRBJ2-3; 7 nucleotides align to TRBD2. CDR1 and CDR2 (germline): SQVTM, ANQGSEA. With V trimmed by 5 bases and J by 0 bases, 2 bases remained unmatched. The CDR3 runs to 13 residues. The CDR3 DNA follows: TGCAGCGTTCAGCGGGGAAGCACAGATACGCAGTATTTT. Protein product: CSVQRGSTDTQYF.

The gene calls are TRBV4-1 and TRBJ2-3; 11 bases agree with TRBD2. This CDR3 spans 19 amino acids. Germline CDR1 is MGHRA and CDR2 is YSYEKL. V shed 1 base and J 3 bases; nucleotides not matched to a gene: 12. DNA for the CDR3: TGCGCCAGCAGCCAAGGGCCCGGGACTAGCGGTTACCAGACAGATACGCAGTATTTT. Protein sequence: CASSQGPGTSGYQTDTQYF.

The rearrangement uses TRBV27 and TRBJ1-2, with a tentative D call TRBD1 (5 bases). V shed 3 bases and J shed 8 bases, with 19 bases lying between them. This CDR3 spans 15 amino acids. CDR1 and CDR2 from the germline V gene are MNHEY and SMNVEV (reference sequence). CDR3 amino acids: CASSFDRSYVGGYTF. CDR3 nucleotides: TGTGCCAGCAGTTTCGACAGATCCTACGTAGGAGGCTACACCTTC.

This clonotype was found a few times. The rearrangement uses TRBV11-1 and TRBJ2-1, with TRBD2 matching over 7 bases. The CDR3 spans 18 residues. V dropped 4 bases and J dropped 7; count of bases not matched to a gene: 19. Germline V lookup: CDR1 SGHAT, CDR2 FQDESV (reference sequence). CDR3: CASSSITSGTTWENEQFF. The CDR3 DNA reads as TGTGCCAGCAGCTCGATAACTTCCGGGACTACATGGGAAAATGAGCAGTTCTTC.

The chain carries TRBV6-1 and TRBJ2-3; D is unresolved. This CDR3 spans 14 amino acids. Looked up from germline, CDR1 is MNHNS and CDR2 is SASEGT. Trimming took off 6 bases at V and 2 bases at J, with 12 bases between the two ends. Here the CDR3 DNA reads TGTGCCAGCAGAGCCGGCAGCGCCACAGATACGCAGTATTTT. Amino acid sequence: CASRAGSATDTQYF.

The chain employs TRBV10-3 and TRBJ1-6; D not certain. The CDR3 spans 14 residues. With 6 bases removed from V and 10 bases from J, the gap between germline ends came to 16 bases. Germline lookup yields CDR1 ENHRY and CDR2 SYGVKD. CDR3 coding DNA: TGTGCCATCAGAGGGCAGAGTCTTGGGTCACCCCTCCACTTT. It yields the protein CAIRGQSLGSPLHF.

In DNA, the CDR3 is TGCAGTGCTAGACCGGGACAGGGACCAGAGACCCAGTACTTC. Residues: CSARPGQGPETQYF. V gene TRBV20-1 combines with J gene TRBJ2-5; 9 positions match TRBD1. The CDR3 spans 14 residues. The germline gives CDR1 DFQATT, CDR2 SNEGSKA (reference sequence). After removal of 2 bases from V and 4 bases from J, the junction contained 5 bases not matched to a gene.

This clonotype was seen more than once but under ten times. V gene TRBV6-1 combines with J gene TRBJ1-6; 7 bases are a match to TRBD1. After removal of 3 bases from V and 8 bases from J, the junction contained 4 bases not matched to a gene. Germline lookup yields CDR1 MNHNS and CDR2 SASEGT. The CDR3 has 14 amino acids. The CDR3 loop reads CASSDRGLDSPLHF. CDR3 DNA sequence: TGTGCCAGCAGTGACAGGGGGTTAGATTCACCCCTCCACTTT.

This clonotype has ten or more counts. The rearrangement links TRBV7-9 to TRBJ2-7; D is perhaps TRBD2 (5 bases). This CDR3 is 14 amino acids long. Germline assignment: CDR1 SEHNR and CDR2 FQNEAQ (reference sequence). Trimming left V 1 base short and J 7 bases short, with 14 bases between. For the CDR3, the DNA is TGTGCCAGCAGCTTAGGGACTGGTCGGTATGAGCAGTACTTC. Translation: CASSLGTGRYEQYF.

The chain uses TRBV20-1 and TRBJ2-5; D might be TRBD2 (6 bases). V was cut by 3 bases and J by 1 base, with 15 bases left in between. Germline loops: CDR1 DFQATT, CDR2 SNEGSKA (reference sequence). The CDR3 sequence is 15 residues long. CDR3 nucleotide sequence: TGCAGTGCTAGTCCCACATGGGGGGTCCAAGAGACCCAGTACTTC. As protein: CSASPTWGVQETQYF.